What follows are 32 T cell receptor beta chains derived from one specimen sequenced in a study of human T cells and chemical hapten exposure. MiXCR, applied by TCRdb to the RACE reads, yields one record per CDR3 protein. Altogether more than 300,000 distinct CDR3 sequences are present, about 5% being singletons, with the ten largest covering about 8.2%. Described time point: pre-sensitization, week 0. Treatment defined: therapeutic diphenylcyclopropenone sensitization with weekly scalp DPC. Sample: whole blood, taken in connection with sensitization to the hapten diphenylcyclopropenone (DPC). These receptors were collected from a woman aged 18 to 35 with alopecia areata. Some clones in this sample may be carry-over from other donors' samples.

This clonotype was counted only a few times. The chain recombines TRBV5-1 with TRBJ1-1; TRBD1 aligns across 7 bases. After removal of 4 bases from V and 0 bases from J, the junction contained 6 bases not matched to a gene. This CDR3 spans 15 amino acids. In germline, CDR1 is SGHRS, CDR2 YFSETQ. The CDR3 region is CASSNRQGLNTEAFF. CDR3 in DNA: TGCGCCAGCAGCAACCGACAGGGTCTGAACACTGAAGCTTTCTTT.

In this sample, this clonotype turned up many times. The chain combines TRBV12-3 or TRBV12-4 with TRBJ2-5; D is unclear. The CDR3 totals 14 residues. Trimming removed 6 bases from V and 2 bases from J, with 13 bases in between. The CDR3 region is CASSPDWRQETQYF. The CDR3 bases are TGTGCCAGCAGCCCAGACTGGCGGCAAGAGACCCAGTACTTC.

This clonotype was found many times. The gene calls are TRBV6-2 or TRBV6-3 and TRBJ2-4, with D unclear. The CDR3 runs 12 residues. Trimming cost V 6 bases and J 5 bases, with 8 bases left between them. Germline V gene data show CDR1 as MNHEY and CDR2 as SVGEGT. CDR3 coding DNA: TGTGCCAGCAGCCCCGACCAAAACATTCAGTACTTC. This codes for CASSPDQNIQYF.

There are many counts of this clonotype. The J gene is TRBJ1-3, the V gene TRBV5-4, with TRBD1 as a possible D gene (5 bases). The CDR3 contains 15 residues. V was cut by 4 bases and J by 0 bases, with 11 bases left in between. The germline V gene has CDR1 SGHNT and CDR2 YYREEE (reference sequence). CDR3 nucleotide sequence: TGTGCCAGCAGCCCGAGGGACGGCTCTGGAAACACCATATATTTT. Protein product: CASSPRDGSGNTIYF.

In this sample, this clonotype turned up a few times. CDR3 sequence reads: CASSSSTGVGEQYF. The CDR3 DNA reads as TGTGCCAGCTCTTCCTCGACAGGGGTAGGCGAGCAGTACTTC. The chain employs TRBV18 and TRBJ2-7, with 8 bases matching TRBD1. Germline assignment: CDR1 KGHSH and CDR2 LQKENI. Trimming took 6 bases from V and 6 from J; bases not matched to a gene: 10. The CDR3 runs 14 residues.

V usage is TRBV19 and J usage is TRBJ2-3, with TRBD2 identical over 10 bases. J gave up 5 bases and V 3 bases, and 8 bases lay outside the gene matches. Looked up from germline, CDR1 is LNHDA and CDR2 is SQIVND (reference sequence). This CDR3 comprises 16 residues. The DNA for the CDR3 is TGTGCCAGTAGTATGCGGAGCGGGGGGGCCGTAGATACGCAGTATTTT. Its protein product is CASSMRSGGAVDTQYF.

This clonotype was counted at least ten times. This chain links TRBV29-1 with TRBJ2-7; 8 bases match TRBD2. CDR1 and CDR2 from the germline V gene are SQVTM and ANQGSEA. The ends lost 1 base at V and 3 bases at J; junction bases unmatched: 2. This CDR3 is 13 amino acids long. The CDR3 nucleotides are TGCAGCGTTGAAGCGGGGGGGCTCTACGAGCAGTACTTC. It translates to CSVEAGGLYEQYF.

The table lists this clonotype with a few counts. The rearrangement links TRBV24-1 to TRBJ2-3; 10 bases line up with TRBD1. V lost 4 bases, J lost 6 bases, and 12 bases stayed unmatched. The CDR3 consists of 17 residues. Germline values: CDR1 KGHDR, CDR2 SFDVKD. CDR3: CATSDLGTGARRDTQYF. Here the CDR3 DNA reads TGTGCCACCAGTGACTTAGGGACAGGGGCAAGACGGGATACGCAGTATTTT.

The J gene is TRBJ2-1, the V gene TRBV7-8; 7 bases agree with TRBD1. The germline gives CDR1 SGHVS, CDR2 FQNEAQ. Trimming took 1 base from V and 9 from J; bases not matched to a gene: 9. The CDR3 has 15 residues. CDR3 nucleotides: TGTGCCAGCAGCTTAGATGAACCGACAGGGAGTGAGCAGTTCTTC. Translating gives CASSLDEPTGSEQFF.

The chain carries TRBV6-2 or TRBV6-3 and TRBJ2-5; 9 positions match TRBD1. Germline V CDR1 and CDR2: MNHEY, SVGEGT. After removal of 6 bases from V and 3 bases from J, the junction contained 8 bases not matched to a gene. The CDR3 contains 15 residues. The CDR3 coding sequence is TGTGCCAGCAGCCACCACGGGACAGGGAAAGAGACCCAGTACTTC. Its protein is CASSHHGTGKETQYF.

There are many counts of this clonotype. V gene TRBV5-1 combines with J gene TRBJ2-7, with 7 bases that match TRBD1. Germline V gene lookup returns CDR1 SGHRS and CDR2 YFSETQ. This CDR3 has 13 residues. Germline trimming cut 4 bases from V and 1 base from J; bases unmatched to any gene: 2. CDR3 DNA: TGCGCCAGCAGCATGGGACAGTCCTACGAGCAGTACTTC. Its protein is CASSMGQSYEQYF.

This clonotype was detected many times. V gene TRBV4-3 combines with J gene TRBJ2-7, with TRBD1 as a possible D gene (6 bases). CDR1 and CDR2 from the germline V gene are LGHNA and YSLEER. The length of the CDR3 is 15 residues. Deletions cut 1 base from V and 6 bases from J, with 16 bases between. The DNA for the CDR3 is TGCGCCAGCAGCCAAGTACGCGCAGGGGTGGGCGAGCAGTACTTC. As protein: CASSQVRAGVGEQYF.

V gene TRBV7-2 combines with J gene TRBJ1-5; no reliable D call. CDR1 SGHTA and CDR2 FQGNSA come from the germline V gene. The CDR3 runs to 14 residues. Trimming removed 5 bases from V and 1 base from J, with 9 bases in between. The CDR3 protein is CASSPVLSNQPQHF. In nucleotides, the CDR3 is TGTGCCAGCAGCCCGGTCCTAAGCAATCAGCCCCAGCATTTT.

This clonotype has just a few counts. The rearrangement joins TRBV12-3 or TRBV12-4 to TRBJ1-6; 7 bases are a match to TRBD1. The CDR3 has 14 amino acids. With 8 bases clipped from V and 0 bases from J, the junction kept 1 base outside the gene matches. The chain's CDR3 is CASRTGSYNSPLHF. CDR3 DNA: TGTGCCAGCCGGACAGGCTCCTATAATTCACCCCTCCACTTT.

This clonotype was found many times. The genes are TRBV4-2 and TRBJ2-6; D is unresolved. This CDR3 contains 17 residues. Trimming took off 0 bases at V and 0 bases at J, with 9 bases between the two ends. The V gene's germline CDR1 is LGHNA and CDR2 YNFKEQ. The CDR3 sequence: CASSQDYQNSGANVLTF. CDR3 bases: TGTGCCAGCAGCCAAGATTATCAGAACTCTGGGGCCAACGTCCTGACTTTC.

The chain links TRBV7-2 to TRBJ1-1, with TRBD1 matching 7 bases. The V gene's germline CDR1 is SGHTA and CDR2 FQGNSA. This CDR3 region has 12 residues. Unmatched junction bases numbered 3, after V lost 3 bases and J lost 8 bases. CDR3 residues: CASSLWTGEAFF. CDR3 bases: TGTGCCAGCAGCTTGTGGACAGGAGAAGCTTTCTTT. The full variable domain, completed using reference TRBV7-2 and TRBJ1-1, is GAGVSQSPSNKVTEKGKDVELRCDPISGHTALYWYRQSLGQGLEFLIYFQGNSAPDKSGLPSDRFSAERTGGSVSTLTIQRTQQEDSAVYLCASSLWTGEAFFGQGTRLTVV.

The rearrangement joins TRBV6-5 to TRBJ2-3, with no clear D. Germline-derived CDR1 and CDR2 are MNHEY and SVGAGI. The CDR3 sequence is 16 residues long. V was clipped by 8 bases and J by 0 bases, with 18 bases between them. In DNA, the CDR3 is TGTGCCAGCCGAGCCCGGACGCCCGGGAGCACAGATACGCAGTATTTT. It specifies CASRARTPGSTDTQYF.

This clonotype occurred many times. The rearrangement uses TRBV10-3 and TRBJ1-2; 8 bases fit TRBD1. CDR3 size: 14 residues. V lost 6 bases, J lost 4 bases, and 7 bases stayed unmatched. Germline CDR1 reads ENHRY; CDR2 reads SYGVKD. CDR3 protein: CAIRVGQATYGYTF. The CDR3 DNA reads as TGTGCCATCAGGGTGGGACAGGCAACCTATGGCTACACCTTC.

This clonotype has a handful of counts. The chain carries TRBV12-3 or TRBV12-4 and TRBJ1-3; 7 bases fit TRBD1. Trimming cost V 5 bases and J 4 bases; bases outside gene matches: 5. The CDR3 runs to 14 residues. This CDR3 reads CASSHGQAGNTIYF. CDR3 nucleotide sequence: TGTGCCAGCAGTCATGGACAGGCCGGAAACACCATATATTTT.

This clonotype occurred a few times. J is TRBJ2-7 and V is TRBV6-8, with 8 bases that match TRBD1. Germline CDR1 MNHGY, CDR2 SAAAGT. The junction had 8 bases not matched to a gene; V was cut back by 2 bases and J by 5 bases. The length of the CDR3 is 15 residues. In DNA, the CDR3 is TGTGCCAGCAGTTACCGTAGACAGGGGTTACACGAGCAGTACTTC. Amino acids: CASSYRRQGLHEQYF.

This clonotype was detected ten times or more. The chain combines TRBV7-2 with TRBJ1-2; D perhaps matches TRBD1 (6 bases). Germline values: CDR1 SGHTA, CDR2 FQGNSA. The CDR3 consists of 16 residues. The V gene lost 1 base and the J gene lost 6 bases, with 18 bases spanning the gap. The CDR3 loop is CASSLDWAGEADGYTF. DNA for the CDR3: TGTGCCAGCAGCTTAGATTGGGCAGGGGAGGCAGATGGCTACACCTTC.

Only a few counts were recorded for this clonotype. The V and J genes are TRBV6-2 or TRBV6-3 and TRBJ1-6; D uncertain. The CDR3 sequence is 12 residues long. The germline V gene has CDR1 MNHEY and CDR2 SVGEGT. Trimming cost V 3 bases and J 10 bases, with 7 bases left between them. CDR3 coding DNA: TGTGCCAGCAGTTATGGGAAGTCACCCCTCCACTTT. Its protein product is CASSYGKSPLHF.

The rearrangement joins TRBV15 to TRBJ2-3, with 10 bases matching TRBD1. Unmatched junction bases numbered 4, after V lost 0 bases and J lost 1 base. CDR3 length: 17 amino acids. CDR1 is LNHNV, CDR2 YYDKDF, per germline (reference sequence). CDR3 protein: CATSRDWTGGGTDTQYF. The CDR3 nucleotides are TGTGCCACCAGCAGAGATTGGACAGGGGGAGGCACAGATACGCAGTATTTT.

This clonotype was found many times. As DNA, the CDR3 is TGTGCCTCGTTGGCCCCGGAATGCGCCAAAAACATTCAGTACTTC. Protein product: CASLAPECAKNIQYF. This chain uses TRBV9 with TRBJ2-4, with no clear D. The germline CDR1 and CDR2 sequences are SGDLS and YYNGEE. The CDR3 covers 15 residues. V was trimmed by 10 bases and J by 1 base, leaving 18 bases between them.

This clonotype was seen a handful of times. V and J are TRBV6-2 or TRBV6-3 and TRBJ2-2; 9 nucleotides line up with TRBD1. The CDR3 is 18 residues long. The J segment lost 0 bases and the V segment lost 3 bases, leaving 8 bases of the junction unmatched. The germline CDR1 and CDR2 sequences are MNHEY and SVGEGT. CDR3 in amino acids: CASSYKFGQGTNTGELFF. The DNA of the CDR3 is TGTGCCAGCAGTTATAAGTTCGGACAGGGGACGAACACCGGGGAGCTGTTTTTT.

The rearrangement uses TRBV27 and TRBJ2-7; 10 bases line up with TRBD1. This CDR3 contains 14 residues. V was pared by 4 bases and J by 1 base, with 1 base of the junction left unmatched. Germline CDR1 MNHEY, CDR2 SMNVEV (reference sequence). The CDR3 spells CASSSDRGSYEQYF. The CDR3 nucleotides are TGTGCCAGCAGTTCGGACAGGGGGTCCTACGAGCAGTACTTC.

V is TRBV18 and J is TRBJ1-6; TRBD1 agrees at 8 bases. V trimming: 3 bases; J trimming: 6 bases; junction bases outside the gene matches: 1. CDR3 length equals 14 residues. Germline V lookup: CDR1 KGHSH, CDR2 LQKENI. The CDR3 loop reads CASSPDRVNSPLHF. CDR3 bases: TGTGCCAGCTCACCGGACAGGGTTAATTCACCCCTCCACTTT.

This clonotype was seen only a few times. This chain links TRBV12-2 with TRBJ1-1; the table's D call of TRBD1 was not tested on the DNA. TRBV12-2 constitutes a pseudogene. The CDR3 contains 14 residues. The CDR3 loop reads CASRLASTGREAFF. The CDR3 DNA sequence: TGTGCAAGTCGCTTAGCGTCGACAGGAAGAGAAGCTTTCTTT.

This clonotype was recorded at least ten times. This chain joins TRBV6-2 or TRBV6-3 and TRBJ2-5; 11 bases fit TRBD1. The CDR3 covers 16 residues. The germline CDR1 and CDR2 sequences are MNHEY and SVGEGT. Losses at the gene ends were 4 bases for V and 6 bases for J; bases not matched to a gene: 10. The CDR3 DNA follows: TGTGCCAGCAGTTCGTTCCGGGACAGGGGGAAGCAGACCCAGTACTTC. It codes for CASSSFRDRGKQTQYF.

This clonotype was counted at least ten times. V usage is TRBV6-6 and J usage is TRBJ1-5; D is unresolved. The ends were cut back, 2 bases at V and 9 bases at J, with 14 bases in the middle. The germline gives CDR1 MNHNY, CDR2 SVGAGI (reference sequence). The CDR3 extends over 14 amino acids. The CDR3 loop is CASSYGGILPPQHF. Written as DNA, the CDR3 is TGTGCCAGCAGTTACGGAGGGATCCTGCCGCCCCAGCATTTT.

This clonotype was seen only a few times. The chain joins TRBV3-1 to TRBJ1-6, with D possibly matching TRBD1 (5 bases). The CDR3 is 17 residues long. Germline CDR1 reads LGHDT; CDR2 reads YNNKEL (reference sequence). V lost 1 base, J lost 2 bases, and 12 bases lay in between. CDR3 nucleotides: TGTGCCAGCAGCCAAGGACAGTTACTCACCTATAATTCACCCCTCCACTTT. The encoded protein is CASSQGQLLTYNSPLHF.

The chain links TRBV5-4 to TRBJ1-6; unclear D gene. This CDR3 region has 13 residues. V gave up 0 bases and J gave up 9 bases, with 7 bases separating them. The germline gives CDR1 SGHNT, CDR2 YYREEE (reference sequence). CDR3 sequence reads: CASSLEPSSPLHF. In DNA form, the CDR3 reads TGTGCCAGCAGCTTGGAGCCTAGTTCACCCCTCCACTTT.